These 22 T cell receptor beta chains were sequenced from one sample in a study of beta chain features in type 1 diabetes. What was sequenced were expressed TCRB transcripts, since all of the isolated RNA had been reverse transcribed. Only in-frame clones appear in the TCRdb table, and some are missing; sequencing was by immunoSEQ multiplex PCR. Found here are 110,000 to 150,000 clones, less than 9% of them singletons; the top ten hold more than 1.1%. Sequencing input: central memory CD4+ T cells from blood. These receptors were obtained from a woman aged 30 to 39 in good health.

This clone was picked up a small number of times. The chain recombines TRBV9 with TRBJ2-5; tentative D call: TRBD1 (6 bases). This CDR3 comprises 12 residues. From germline, CDR1 is SGDLS and CDR2 YYNGEE. With 4 bases removed from V and 7 bases from J, the gap between germline ends came to 11 bases. CDR3 residues: CASSSGEGTQYF. CDR3 bases: TGTGCCAGCAGCTCAGGGGAAGGGACCCAGTACTTC. Supplemented by reference TRBV9 and TRBJ2-5, the full variable domain reads DSGVTQTPKHLITATGQRVTLRCSPRSGDLSVYWYQQSLDQGLQFLIQYYNGEERAKGNILERFSAQQFPDLHSELNLSSLELGDSALYFCASSSGEGTQYFGPGTRLLVL.

As for this clone: The identical CDR3 is also encoded by other nucleotide sequences in the sample. J is TRBJ2-1 and V is TRBV7-2; 12 nucleotides match TRBD2. The CDR3 runs to 17 residues. CDR1 and CDR2 from the germline V gene are SGHTA and FQGNSA. The J segment lost 4 bases and the V segment lost 0 bases, leaving 4 bases of the junction unmatched. The CDR3 is CASSLAGTSGRYNEQFF. DNA for the CDR3: TGTGCCAGCAGCTTAGCTGGGACTAGCGGGCGTTACAATGAGCAGTTCTTC. Supplemented by reference TRBV7-2 and TRBJ2-1, the full variable domain reads GAGVSQSPSNKVTEKGKDVELRCDPISGHTALYWYRQSLGQGLEFLIYFQGNSAPDKSGLPSDRFSAERTGGSVSTLTIQRTQQEDSAVYLCASSLAGTSGRYNEQFFGPGTRLTVL.

This clone was picked up many times. The CDR3 sequence: CASRVDRDQPQHF. CDR3 coding DNA: TGCGCCAGCAGGGTCGACAGGGATCAGCCCCAGCATTTT. This chain uses TRBV5-1 with TRBJ1-5; TRBD1 matches 7 bases. The CDR3 contains 13 residues. The V gene's germline CDR1 is SGHRS and CDR2 YFSETQ. The V and J ends lost 5 bases and 5 bases, in that order; junction bases with no gene match: 4.

V is TRBV7-2 and J is TRBJ2-7; a weak D match, TRBD1 (6 bases). Germline V gene sequence: CDR1 SGHTA, CDR2 FQGNSA. The CDR3 consists of 12 residues. V lost 4 bases and J lost 4, with 8 bases in between. The CDR3 bases are TGTGCCAGCAGCTGGACAGAATACGAGCAGTACTTC. Translating it yields CASSWTEYEQYF.

The V call is TRBV7-6, the J call TRBJ2-1, with 11 bases lining up with TRBD2. Germline assignment: CDR1 SGHVS and CDR2 FNYEAQ. The junction had 4 bases not matched to a gene; V was cut back by 5 bases and J by 4 bases. CDR3 length: 15 amino acids. The CDR3 DNA sequence: TGTGCCAGCAGCACCCTAGCGGGAGGATACAATGAGCAGTTCTTC. This gives the protein CASSTLAGGYNEQFF.

In this sample, this clone turned up a few times. CDR3 DNA: TGTGCCAGCAGCCAATCGCAAGGGAGTGGCTATGGCTACACCTTC. It encodes CASSQSQGSGYGYTF. V gene TRBV6-1 combines with J gene TRBJ1-2; no reliable D call. Germline V gives CDR1 MNHNS, CDR2 SASEGT. Deletions cut 6 bases from V and 4 bases from J, with 18 bases between. CDR3 size: 15 residues.

This chain links TRBV19 with TRBJ2-7, with 12 bases identical to TRBD2. The germline V gene encodes CDR1 LNHDA and CDR2 SQIVND (reference sequence). The trim removed 4 bases at V and 3 bases at J, leaving 10 bases unmatched. The CDR3 has 17 amino acids. The CDR3 is CASSKLGTSGRFYEQYF. The CDR3 DNA is TGTGCCAGTAGTAAACTTGGGACTAGCGGGCGATTCTACGAGCAGTACTTC.

This clone has only a few counts. This chain links TRBV28 with TRBJ1-2, with D hard to call. Trimming cost V 8 bases and J 4 bases, with 8 bases left between them. The length of the CDR3 is 11 residues. Germline CDR1 reads MDHEN; CDR2 reads SYDVKM. Here the CDR3 DNA reads TGTGCCAGCGGGCGCACCTATGGCTACACCTTC. This translates into CASGRTYGYTF.

On this clone itself: At one end the junction does not follow the germline gene, possibly because of a read error. The chain couples TRBV6-5 to TRBJ2-1; 7 bases are shared with TRBD2. The CDR3 spans 14 residues. Germline V gene lookup returns CDR1 MNHEY and CDR2 SVGAGI. CDR3 sequence reads: CASNYGGRGNEQFF. The DNA of the CDR3 is TGTGCCAGCAATTACGGCGGGAGAGGCAATGAGCAGTTCTTC.

This clone was counted only a few times. V and J are TRBV7-3 and TRBJ2-5, with D tentatively TRBD2 (6 bases). This CDR3 has 17 residues. V was pared by 5 bases and J by 1 base, with 20 bases between. From germline, CDR1 is SGHTA and CDR2 FQGTGA. The CDR3 DNA reads TGTGCCAGCAGCCAAGATGGCCTAGCGCAGCCCCAAGAGACCCAGTACTTC. The encoded protein is CASSQDGLAQPQETQYF.

In this sample, this clone turned up a few times. The chain has TRBV6-5 and TRBJ2-7; 10 bases are shared with TRBD2. CDR1 is MNHEY and CDR2 is SVGAGI in the germline V gene. The CDR3 length is 16 residues. Trimming took 3 bases from V and 1 from J; bases not matched to a gene: 6. This chain's CDR3 is CASSYGLAGVSYEQYF. In DNA form, the CDR3 reads TGTGCCAGCAGTTATGGGCTAGCGGGAGTTTCCTACGAGCAGTACTTC.

This clone was seen more than once but under ten times. The chain carries TRBV7-2 and TRBJ1-1; 7 nucleotides match TRBD1. Per the germline V gene, CDR1 is SGHTA and CDR2 is FQGNSA. J gave up 2 bases and V 5 bases, and 8 bases lay outside the gene matches. The CDR3 is made up of 15 amino acids. The CDR3 sequence is CASSENRGGNTEAFF. Here the CDR3 DNA reads TGTGCCAGCAGCGAGAACAGGGGAGGCAACACTGAAGCTTTCTTT.

This clone was detected only a few times. This chain joins TRBV5-6 and TRBJ2-2, with D tentatively TRBD2 (6 bases). CDR1 and CDR2 (germline): SGHDT, YYEEEE. CDR3 size: 19 residues. Trimming left V 2 bases short and J 5 bases short, with 25 bases between. CDR3 protein: CASSLFFILRGRGTGELFF. Here the CDR3 DNA reads TGTGCCAGCAGCTTATTTTTCATCTTACGGGGACGGGGGACCGGGGAGCTGTTTTTT.

The table lists this clone with a count of one. This rearrangement joins TRBV28 to TRBJ1-4; TRBD1 might be the D (6 bases). Per the germline V gene, CDR1 is MDHEN and CDR2 is SYDVKM. The CDR3 is 18 residues long. V was shortened by 1 base and J by 0 bases, with 15 bases between the two germline ends. CDR3: CASSLSGAAGATNEKLFF. The DNA of the CDR3 is TGTGCCAGCAGTTTATCGGGGGCGGCGGGGGCAACTAATGAAAAACTGTTTTTT. Supplemented by reference TRBV28 and TRBJ1-4, the full variable domain reads DVKVTQSSRYLVKRTGEKVFLECVQDMDHENMFWYRQDPGLGLRLIYFSYDVKMKEKGDIPEGYSVSREKKERFSLILESASTNQTSMYLCASSLSGAAGATNEKLFFGSGTQLSVL.

The rearrangement uses TRBV18 and TRBJ2-5; weak D call: TRBD1 (5 bases). The germline gives CDR1 KGHSH, CDR2 LQKENI. The V and J ends lost 5 bases and 1 base respectively, with 14 bases between them. The CDR3 length is 15 residues. DNA of the CDR3: TGTGCCAGCTCATCTCTTCAGGGTTCCCAAGAGACCCAGTACTTC. Residues: CASSSLQGSQETQYF. Variable domain in full (rest from reference TRBV18 and TRBJ2-5): NAGVMQNPRHLVRRRGQEARLRCSPMKGHSHVYWYRQLPEEGLKFMVYLQKENIIDESGMPKERFSAEFPKEGPSILRIQQVVRGDSAAYFCASSSLQGSQETQYFGPGTRLLVL.

This clone appeared many times. The rearrangement links TRBV7-2 to TRBJ2-1, with D tentatively TRBD2 (5 bases). This CDR3 is built from 15 residues. Germline-derived CDR1 and CDR2 are SGHTA and FQGNSA. The ends were cut back, 1 base at V and 3 bases at J, with 10 bases in the middle. The CDR3 region has the DNA TGTGCCAGCAGCTTAGACGCGCGGGTCTACAATGAGCAGTTCTTC. Translating it yields CASSLDARVYNEQFF. Based on the CDR3 plus reference TRBV7-2 and TRBJ2-1, the full variable domain is GAGVSQSPSNKVTEKGKDVELRCDPISGHTALYWYRQSLGQGLEFLIYFQGNSAPDKSGLPSDRFSAERTGGSVSTLTIQRTQQEDSAVYLCASSLDARVYNEQFFGPGTRLTVL.

This clone turned up a few times. This rearrangement joins TRBV7-2 to TRBJ2-1, with TRBD2 identical over 7 bases. The junction had 6 bases not matched to a gene; V was cut back by 4 bases and J by 3 bases. Germline assignment: CDR1 SGHTA and CDR2 FQGNSA. CDR3 length: 15 residues. The CDR3 DNA is TGTGCCAGCAGCTGGGGGGAGGGCCGCTACAATGAGCAGTTCTTC. It codes for CASSWGEGRYNEQFF.

The chain carries TRBV5-1 and TRBJ2-7; TRBD1 agrees at 8 bases. Looked up from germline, CDR1 is SGHRS and CDR2 is YFSETQ. This CDR3 has 14 residues. V shed 0 bases and J 6 bases; nucleotides not matched to a gene: 5. Here the CDR3 reads CASSLGGQVGEQYF. As DNA, the CDR3 is TGCGCCAGCAGCTTGGGGGGACAGGTTGGCGAGCAGTACTTC.

This clone was seen a handful of times. The J gene is TRBJ2-5, the V gene TRBV7-8, with TRBD2 as a possible D gene (5 bases). Germline values: CDR1 SGHVS, CDR2 FQNEAQ. V was trimmed by 3 bases and J by 6 bases, leaving 11 bases between them. There are 13 residues in the CDR3. DNA of the CDR3: TGTGCCAGCAGCTTCGACTATCAGAAGACCCAGTACTTC. This translates into CASSFDYQKTQYF.

In this sample, this clone turned up many times. For the CDR3, the DNA is TGCAGCGTTGAACATGCCTACGAGCAGTACTTC. Translation: CSVEHAYEQYF. The chain is built from TRBV29-1 and TRBJ2-7; D is ambiguous. V shed 2 bases and J shed 2 bases, with 4 bases lying between them. The CDR3 extends over 11 amino acids. CDR1 is SQVTM and CDR2 is ANQGSEA in the germline V gene.

This rearrangement joins TRBV20-1 to TRBJ1-1; the D is unclear. Trimming left V 0 bases short and J 6 bases short, with 5 bases between. The CDR3 has 11 residues. Germline CDR1 DFQATT, CDR2 SNEGSKA (reference sequence). This chain's CDR3 is CSARDGAEAFF. In nucleotides, the CDR3 is TGCAGTGCTAGAGACGGGGCTGAAGCTTTCTTT.

A few counts support this clone. Here the CDR3 DNA reads TGTGCCAGCAGCCCCGGGACTATGACAGAGACCCAGTACTTC. This sequence encodes CASSPGTMTETQYF. The rearrangement uses TRBV7-9 and TRBJ2-5, with 7 positions matching TRBD2. CDR1 SEHNR and CDR2 FQNEAQ come from the germline V gene (reference sequence). The J segment lost 4 bases and the V segment lost 5 bases, leaving 7 bases of the junction unmatched. This CDR3 contains 14 residues.